This TCR beta chain was sequenced for a study of blood T cell repertoires in COVID-19. Turning to the study itself: Material from acute and convalescent COVID-19 was sourced from the United States, Italy and Spain.

Germline V lookup: CDR1 LNHDA, CDR2 SQIVND (reference sequence). The CDR3 has 16 residues. The V and J ends lost 4 bases and 2 bases, in that order; junction bases with no gene match: 10. Measured with immunoSEQ multiplex PCR; TCRdb has only the in-frame clones, and not every one. The table includes about 260,000 clones, roughly 85% detected once. The genes are TRBV19 and TRBJ2-5; TRBD2 matches 7 bases. The sample comprised peripheral blood. The sequence was collected from a man in his sixties who had recovered from COVID-19. CDR3 DNA: TGTGCCAGTAGTAGCAGCGGGACGCGGAGACAAGAGACCCAGTACTTC. Protein product: CASSSSGTRRQETQYF.